The 30 T cell receptor beta chains below all came from one sample that was sequenced in a study of graft-versus-host responses after intestinal transplantation. No antigen has been identified for these receptors. The method was immunoSEQ multiplex PCR; TCRdb's version includes in-frame clones alone and lacks a portion of them. The table has some 96,000 clones, less than 90% seen once. The specimen was unstimulated CD4+ T cells sorted from spleen or lymph node cells, collected before transplant. Receptor source: a human donor who was the organ donor for an intestinal transplant.

The chain combines TRBV7-2 with TRBJ1-5, with unresolved D. Trimming took off 1 base at V and 9 bases at J, with 7 bases between the two ends. The CDR3 covers 12 residues. CDR1 is SGHTA, CDR2 FQGNSA, per germline. The CDR3 spells CASSLVSLPQHF. The CDR3, as DNA: TGTGCCAGCAGCTTAGTATCTTTGCCCCAGCATTTT.

The gene calls are TRBV7-8 and TRBJ2-2; 9 bases map to TRBD2. The germline V gene has CDR1 SGHVS and CDR2 FQNEAQ. CDR3 size: 18 residues. Trimming removed 1 base from V and 5 bases from J; junction bases left unmatched: 11. DNA for the CDR3: TGTGCCAGCAGCTTAGGGTTGGCGGGGGGGCGTCGTACCGGGGAGCTGTTTTTT. Translated: CASSLGLAGGRRTGELFF.

The chain combines TRBV7-2 with TRBJ1-6, with D perhaps TRBD1 (5 bases). CDR3 length: 14 amino acids. Germline V gene data show CDR1 as SGHTA and CDR2 as FQGNSA. Trimming removed 6 bases at V and 0 bases at J, with 6 bases between. CDR3 in DNA: TGTGCCAGCAGTGGGACCTCCTATAATTCACCCCTCCACTTT. Translated: CASSGTSYNSPLHF.

The CDR3 DNA sequence: TGTGCCAGCAGCTTAGGTCCACCCTATGGCTACACCTTC. Amino acid sequence: CASSLGPPYGYTF. The chain is built from TRBV11-2 and TRBJ1-2; D gene ambiguous. Germline V gene data show CDR1 as SGHAT and CDR2 as FQNNGV. V lost 1 base to trimming and J lost 4 bases, with 7 bases between them. There are 13 residues in the CDR3.

The chain employs TRBV6-9 and TRBJ2-2; the D gene is possibly TRBD1 (6 bases). Germline CDR1 reads MNHGY; CDR2 reads SVAAGI. CDR3 size: 15 residues. With 4 bases removed from V and 7 bases from J, the gap between germline ends came to 16 bases. The CDR3: CASSSRGVLSGELFF. The CDR3 DNA sequence: TGTGCCAGCAGTTCCAGGGGAGTTTTGAGCGGGGAGCTGTTTTTT.

The chain combines TRBV6-5 with TRBJ1-5; D not resolved. Trimming removed 0 bases at V and 0 bases at J, with 9 bases between. Germline lookup yields CDR1 MNHEY and CDR2 SVGAGI. This CDR3 contains 16 residues. CDR3 residues: CASSYSARNSNQPQHF. The CDR3 DNA is TGTGCCAGCAGTTACTCAGCCAGAAATAGCAATCAGCCCCAGCATTTT.

V is TRBV27 and J is TRBJ1-1; 7 bases are a match to TRBD1. The CDR3 extends over 14 amino acids. V shed 7 bases, J shed 5 bases, and the junction held 10 bases outside the gene matches. Germline lookup yields CDR1 MNHEY and CDR2 SMNVEV (reference sequence). The CDR3 loop reads CASIKTGYVTEAFF. CDR3 sequence (DNA): TGTGCCAGCATTAAGACAGGGTATGTTACTGAAGCTTTCTTT.

V is TRBV9 and J is TRBJ2-3; D is unclear. In germline, CDR1 is SGDLS, CDR2 YYNGEE. The length of the CDR3 is 10 residues. Between the trimmed V and J ends, which lost 7 bases and 5 bases, there was a span of 5 bases. The CDR3, as DNA: TGTGCCAGCGGTGGAGATACGCAGTATTTT. Translating gives CASGGDTQYF.

Of note for this clone: At the DNA level, this CDR3 is encoded by other sequences in the same sample as well. V usage is TRBV30 and J usage is TRBJ1-5; no clear D gene. The germline V and J ends were trimmed by 3 bases and 0 bases, with 9 bases remaining between them. The CDR3 runs to 14 residues. The germline CDR1 and CDR2 sequences are GTSNPN and SVGIG (reference sequence). The CDR3 loop reads CAWSGGYSNQPQHF. In DNA, the CDR3 is TGTGCCTGGAGCGGCGGCTATAGCAATCAGCCCCAGCATTTT.

The sample holds one count of this clone. The chain combines TRBV4-1 with TRBJ1-2; a weak D match, TRBD1 (5 bases). Trimming removed 4 bases at V and 3 bases at J, with 18 bases between. The CDR3 has 16 residues. Germline CDR1 MGHRA, CDR2 YSYEKL. The CDR3 DNA follows: TGCGCCAGCAGCCCCGAGGGGACGAACTGGGACTATGGCTACACCTTC. It is translated as CASSPEGTNWDYGYTF.

V gene TRBV7-9 combines with J gene TRBJ1-5; perhaps TRBD1 as D (5 bases). From germline, CDR1 is SEHNR and CDR2 FQNEAQ (reference sequence). This CDR3 region has 12 residues. V gave up 8 bases and J gave up 5 bases, with 10 bases separating them. The CDR3 loop reads CASSGDYQPQHF. For the CDR3, the DNA is TGTGCCAGCTCCGGGGACTATCAGCCCCAGCATTTT.

This chain connects TRBV27 to TRBJ2-4; D is unresolved. V dropped 0 bases and J dropped 0 bases, with 6 bases sitting between them. The CDR3 contains 15 residues. Looked up from germline, CDR1 is MNHEY and CDR2 is SMNVEV (reference sequence). The CDR3 DNA sequence: TGTGCCAGCAGTTTATCGGTGGGAGCCAAAAACATTCAGTACTTC. Translating gives CASSLSVGAKNIQYF.

This clone was seen a handful of times. The V call is TRBV19, the J call TRBJ1-5; 8 bases align to TRBD1. Trimming at V came to 6 bases and at J to 3 bases, leaving 7 bases not matched to a gene. CDR3 length: 15 residues. The germline gives CDR1 LNHDA, CDR2 SQIVND (reference sequence). As DNA, the CDR3 is TGTGCCAGTAGGGACAGGGTAGCGTCCAATCAGCCCCAGCATTTT. Translating it yields CASRDRVASNQPQHF.

This clone was detected only a few times. The chain recombines TRBV5-6 with TRBJ1-1; no firm D call. There are 13 residues in the CDR3. Trimming shortened V by 3 bases and J by 3 bases, and 9 bases separated the two germline ends. Germline V gives CDR1 SGHDT, CDR2 YYEEEE. The CDR3 loop reads CASSSYVDTEAFF. The CDR3 nucleotides are TGTGCCAGCAGCTCGTACGTTGACACTGAAGCTTTCTTT.

This clone was recorded once. This rearrangement joins TRBV27 to TRBJ2-5; TRBD1 matches at 7 bases. Germline CDR1 reads MNHEY; CDR2 reads SMNVEV (reference sequence). The CDR3 spans 12 residues. V dropped 6 bases and J dropped 5; count of bases not matched to a gene: 3. The CDR3 loop reads CASSEGAETQYF. For the CDR3, the DNA is TGTGCCAGCAGCGAGGGGGCGGAGACCCAGTACTTC.

The V gene is TRBV7-9, the J gene TRBJ2-3; D gene ambiguous. The CDR3 extends over 11 amino acids. Germline-derived CDR1 and CDR2 are SEHNR and FQNEAQ (reference sequence). Between the trimmed V and J ends, which lost 5 bases and 0 bases, there was a span of 0 bases. In DNA, the CDR3 is TGTGCCAGCAGCAGCACAGATACGCAGTATTTT. It specifies CASSSTDTQYF.

The J gene is TRBJ1-1, the V gene TRBV9, with D possibly matching TRBD1 (5 bases). Between the trimmed V and J ends, which lost 4 bases and 0 bases, there was a span of 10 bases. Germline lookup yields CDR1 SGDLS and CDR2 YYNGEE. This CDR3 has 14 residues. CDR3 bases: TGTGCCAGCAGCCCCGGACACATGAACACTGAAGCTTTCTTT. Its translation is CASSPGHMNTEAFF.

J is TRBJ1-2 and V is TRBV4-1; TRBD1 is a possible D gene (6 bases). The germline gives CDR1 MGHRA, CDR2 YSYEKL. The CDR3 covers 12 residues. The V and J ends lost 0 bases and 10 bases respectively, with 9 bases between them. In DNA, the CDR3 is TGCGCCAGCAGCCAAGATAACAGGGCCTACACCTTC. This encodes CASSQDNRAYTF.

The chain carries TRBV10-1 and TRBJ2-2, with D tentatively TRBD1 (5 bases). Germline CDR1 WNHNN, CDR2 SYGVQD (reference sequence). Trimming cost V 5 bases and J 1 base, with 5 bases left between them. There are 13 residues in the CDR3. The CDR3 nucleotides are TGCGCCAGCAGTACAGGGAACACCGGGGAGCTGTTTTTT. Its protein is CASSTGNTGELFF.

The DNA of the CDR3 is TGTGCCAGCAGCTCAGGGGGGGCGCGCTCTGGAAACACCATATATTTT. Protein: CASSSGGARSGNTIYF. The chain couples TRBV9 to TRBJ1-3, with 7 bases that match TRBD1. CDR3 length: 16 residues. Germline V gene lookup returns CDR1 SGDLS and CDR2 YYNGEE. V dropped 4 bases and J dropped 0; count of bases not matched to a gene: 7.

V gene TRBV5-1 combines with J gene TRBJ1-5; possible D gene TRBD1, 6 bases. The V end lost 0 bases, the J end lost 0 bases, and 10 bases lay between the germline ends. This CDR3 is built from 16 residues. The germline V gene encodes CDR1 SGHRS and CDR2 YFSETQ. Written as DNA, the CDR3 is TGCGCCAGCAGCTTGGGATCAGGGGTTAGCAATCAGCCCCAGCATTTT. This codes for CASSLGSGVSNQPQHF.

The chain joins TRBV5-1 to TRBJ1-1; D not certain. The CDR3 length is 16 residues. V dropped 0 bases and J dropped 0 bases, with 12 bases sitting between them. CDR1 SGHRS and CDR2 YFSETQ come from the germline V gene. The CDR3 nucleotides read TGCGCCAGCAGCTTGGAGGATTTCGTCATGAACACTGAAGCTTTCTTT. It codes for CASSLEDFVMNTEAFF.

This clone was seen a handful of times. The chain uses TRBV5-4 and TRBJ2-4; 8 nucleotides align to TRBD1. Trimming took 4 bases from V and 1 from J; bases not matched to a gene: 10. The germline CDR1 and CDR2 sequences are SGHNT and YYREEE (reference sequence). The CDR3 spans 17 residues. As DNA, the CDR3 is TGTGCCAGCAGCCCAGGGACAGGAGGAGTTGCCAAAAACATTCAGTACTTC. This sequence encodes CASSPGTGGVAKNIQYF.

The CDR3 here is CASSRAGTDYGYTF. The CDR3 DNA follows: TGTGCCAGTAGTAGGGCCGGGACAGACTATGGCTACACCTTC. The V and J genes are TRBV19 and TRBJ1-2, with 7 bases lining up with TRBD1. Germline-derived CDR1 and CDR2 are LNHDA and SQIVND (reference sequence). The CDR3 length is 14 residues. V shed 4 bases and J 3 bases; nucleotides not matched to a gene: 5.

This clone was counted between two and nine times. J is TRBJ2-7 and V is TRBV19; no firm D call. Germline V CDR1 and CDR2: LNHDA, SQIVND (reference sequence). Trimming removed 1 base at V and 7 bases at J, with 8 bases between. This CDR3 region has 12 residues. CDR3 nucleotide sequence: TGTGCCAGTAGTATAGTCGACGGAGAGCAGTACTTC. Protein: CASSIVDGEQYF.

This chain joins TRBV18 and TRBJ1-1; no reliable D call. The germline CDR1 and CDR2 sequences are KGHSH and LQKENI. Trimming stripped 6 bases from V and 3 bases from J, with 11 bases between. The CDR3 extends over 13 amino acids. Written as DNA, the CDR3 is TGTGCCAGCTCCGCCGTTCTGGACACTGAAGCTTTCTTT. This sequence encodes CASSAVLDTEAFF.

The rearrangement links TRBV7-9 to TRBJ2-7; no clear D gene. The germline CDR1 and CDR2 sequences are SEHNR and FQNEAQ (reference sequence). The CDR3 totals 14 residues. V dropped 2 bases and J dropped 3 bases, with 11 bases sitting between them. This chain's CDR3 is CASSLLNSDYEQYF. CDR3 nucleotides: TGTGCCAGCAGCTTATTGAACTCCGACTACGAGCAGTACTTC.

In regard to this clone: A read error may account for a junction end that differs from germline. This chain uses TRBV29-1 with TRBJ2-3, with 10 positions matching TRBD1. CDR3 length: 15 residues. The germline gives CDR1 SQVTM, CDR2 ANQGSEA. Written as DNA, the CDR3 is TGCAGCGTGGAAGTTAGACAGGGGGCCCCTTATACGCAGTATTTT. Its translation is CSVEVRQGAPYTQYF.

V usage is TRBV28 and J usage is TRBJ1-5; unclear D gene. There are 18 residues in the CDR3. Trimming left V 3 bases short and J 4 bases short, with 22 bases between. Looked up from germline, CDR1 is MDHEN and CDR2 is SYDVKM. This CDR3 is CASSFPPRGVLTNQPQHF. The CDR3 DNA sequence: TGTGCCAGCAGTTTCCCCCCCCGTGGGGTTTTAACGAATCAGCCCCAGCATTTT.

This rearrangement joins TRBV18 to TRBJ1-1; D is unclear. Germline assignment: CDR1 KGHSH and CDR2 LQKENI. This CDR3 is 14 amino acids long. The V end was cut by 1 base, the J end by 0 bases, with 6 bases between. The CDR3 protein is CASSPQIMNTEAFF. As DNA, the CDR3 is TGTGCCAGCTCACCACAGATAATGAACACTGAAGCTTTCTTT.